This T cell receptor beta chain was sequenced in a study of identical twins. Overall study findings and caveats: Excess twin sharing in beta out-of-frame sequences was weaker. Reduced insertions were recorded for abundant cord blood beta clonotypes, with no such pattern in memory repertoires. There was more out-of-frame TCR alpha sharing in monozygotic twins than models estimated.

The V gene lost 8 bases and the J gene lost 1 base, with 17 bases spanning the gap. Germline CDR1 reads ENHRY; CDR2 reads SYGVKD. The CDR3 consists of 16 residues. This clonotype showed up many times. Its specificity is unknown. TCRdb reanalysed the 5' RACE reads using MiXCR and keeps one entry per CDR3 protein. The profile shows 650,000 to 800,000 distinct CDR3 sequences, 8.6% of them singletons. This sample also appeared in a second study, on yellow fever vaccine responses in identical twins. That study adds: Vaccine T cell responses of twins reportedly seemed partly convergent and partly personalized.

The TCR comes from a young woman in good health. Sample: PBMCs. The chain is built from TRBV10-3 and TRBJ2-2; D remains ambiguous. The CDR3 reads CAISLLPIENTGELFF. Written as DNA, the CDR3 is TGTGCCATCTCCCTTTTGCCCATAGAGAACACCGGGGAGCTGTTTTTT.